The rows below give T cell receptor beta chains drawn from one sample of a study of regulatory T cells in long-lasting Graves disease. TCRdb recomputed calls from the multiplex PCR reads with MiXCR, one row per CDR3 protein. The data contain a few hundred thousand distinct CDR3 sequences, about 15% of them singletons. These same data were also listed under a study on T cells in Graves' hyperthyroidism and ophthalmopathy.

The sample consisted of peripheral blood mononuclear cells (PBMCs), taken at new diagnosis, from a patient treated with antithyroid drugs. The receptors originated from a woman aged 40 to 50 with Graves disease. Both conserved end residues are trimmed from each CDR3. The order of the fields is J gene, V gene, CDR3 protein.

>TRBJ2-7|TRBV28
ASSPAPDRGYSYEQY
>TRBJ1-3|TRBV28
ASSLFQGGSGNTIY
>TRBJ2-1|TRBV20-1
SARARAPTFYNEQF
>TRBJ1-2|TRBV12-3/TRBV12-4
ASSRTGWRGYT
>TRBJ2-1|TRBV18
ASTPGDNEQF
>TRBJ2-1|TRBV28
ASSPEGASGSYNEQF
>TRBJ2-7|TRBV27
ASSKQTGAWEQY
>TRBJ2-7|TRBV5-6
ASSWADQSDEQY
>TRBJ2-5|TRBV12-3/TRBV12-4
ASSPGTGAETQY
>TRBJ2-2|TRBV28
ASIENTGELF
>TRBJ2-3|TRBV20-1
SAQPQEGAPSTDTQY
>TRBJ2-7|TRBV28
ASSFLVGGKYEQY
>TRBJ2-5|TRBV5-1
ASSPFGGLQETQY
>TRBJ2-3|TRBV5-1
ASSSDTLDTQY
>TRBJ1-1|TRBV5-1
ASSTGQVMNTEAF
>TRBJ2-7|TRBV12-5
ASGLILDGYTSGQY
>TRBJ2-7|TRBV6-1
ASLGSEQY
>TRBJ1-1|TRBV19
ASTDRGTEAF
>TRBJ2-5|TRBV5-1
ASTGAELETQY
>TRBJ1-1|TRBV5-1
ASSPYDRGQAF
>TRBJ2-2|TRBV28
ATQRELGGELF
>TRBJ2-1|TRBV11-2
ASSPSGISYNEQF
>TRBJ2-2|TRBV6-5
ASSYSRGAVDTGELF
>TRBJ1-4|TRBV27
ASNAWGSPNEKLF
>TRBJ2-7|TRBV11-2
ASSQGAGNEQY
>-|TRBV3-1
ASSQVVLVSPRESETQY
>TRBJ1-5|TRBV28
ASSLSGGNQPQH
>TRBJ2-7|TRBV7-8
ASSSSLLTEQY
>TRBJ2-7|TRBV11-3
ASSLVGTGHKAYEQY
>TRBJ2-7|TRBV11-2
ASSLDGGLYEQY
>TRBJ2-5|TRBV6-1
ASSRPGDETQY
>TRBJ2-7|TRBV12-5
ASGSGLAGVYEQY